What follows is one TCR beta chain and its context. The antigen it recognizes is unknown. Within one base of it there is no much larger clone, and no base qualities were kept. This sample was taken from a study of shared clonotypes between healthy human individuals (dated by TCRdb to 2018 to 2021). Background for the entire study: A couple of women and a few men aged 18 to 49 years were included in the cohort. For each donor, three plates each were used for CD4 naive and CD4 memory, two plates were used for CD8 naive, and one plate was used for CD8 memory. Blood TCR repertoires of roughly five healthy adults were deeply sequenced to estimate repertoire size and the extent of clonotype sharing between individuals. Different laboratories and diverse techniques were used to prepare libraries and sequence TCR repertoires, to increase sequencing depth and limit assay-specific biases. Per donor, leukapheresis produced somewhere between about 0.8 and 9.5 billion PBMCs.

The CDR3 runs 13 amino acids, cysteine and phenylalanine included. Only the CDR3 part of the read is kept: 39 bases, read in frame from the first base. The germline V gene supplies CDR1 LGHNA and CDR2 YNFKEQ. V drops 0 bases and J drops 6 bases, leaving 7 bases in between. Using the deep immunoSEQ assay, TCR CDR3 regions were amplified from genomic DNA by multiplex PCR. Extracted genomic DNA from each cell subset was spread evenly across all wells of several immunoSEQ 96-well plates, with each plate serving as a replicate. For sorted subsets, approximately 190 ng of genomic DNA, equivalent to 30,000 or so T cell genomes, went into each replicate PCR. Purified libraries were quantified with a Qubit 3.0 fluorometer, sized on a Bioanalyzer 2100, and re-quantified with the KAPA Library Quantification kit. Every immunoSEQ 96-well plate was sequenced on a separate single-read 150-cycle Illumina NextSeq 550 flow cell. From the authors' description of their analysis: Because the immunoSEQ output held only junctional sequences and lacked quality scores, the filtering could not match the filtering applied to full-length reads. Sequences were annotated with PyIR, a Python wrapper for IgBLAST v1.9, and V/J genes and CDR3 were assigned using IMGT germline references. Reads were filtered out if the reads had weak V/J assignments (E-value above 1e-6), no CDR3, stop codons, out-of-frame junctions, or ambiguous translated residues. V3J clonotypes were defined as sequences sharing an identical inferred V gene, J gene, and CDR3 amino acid sequence. Percentage overlap between repertoires was calculated by dividing the number of shared unique clonotypes by the size of the smaller repertoire. Richness of each repertoire was evaluated using RTK rarefaction, the Chao1 estimator, and Recon v2.1 estimates of unobserved clonotypes. OLGA was used to compute generation probabilities for all TCRbeta clonotypes that the gDNA method yielded from several donors. TCRdb provides this immuneACCESS table in a form limited to in-frame rearrangements. Some clones are lacking; in checked studies, under half of them reflect an unresolved V gene, and why the rest are absent is not known. V and J calls and clone size follow that table, whereas D and trimming were derived from the DNA. The sample contains over a million clones, around 97% of them found a single time. The ten largest account for more than 0.9% of the sample.

The donors were healthy, HIV-negative adults with no recently reported acute infections or vaccinations. Every donor was a Caucasian adult living in Nashville, Tennessee, USA. CD4+ T cells were enriched by magnetic negative selection, after which naive cells were positively selected on CD45RA and the negative fraction was taken as the memory subset. Blood was collected by leukapheresis, and PBMCs were isolated by Ficoll-Histopaque density gradient centrifugation and then cryopreserved in liquid nitrogen vapor phase. Analytical flow cytometry was used to check the purity and quantity of each magnetically sorted T cell population. From each sorted fraction, genomic DNA was isolated and quantified by UV absorbance on a Nanodrop 2000c. Beyond this particular receptor, the publication reports: Based on pairwise subsampling, the degree of clonotype sharing among donors was expected to be affected by sequencing depth. Sampling was restricted to blood, and TCR repertoires in tissues likely differ from the TCR repertoires found in blood. Roughly 5.2% of naive CD4, 3% to 4% of naive CD8, 2.3% of memory CD4, and more than 0.35% of memory CD8 clonotypes were shared across several donors. Rarefaction of sorted-subset datasets indicated incomplete sequencing despite the large sequencing depth. Naive subsets generally had larger estimated clonotype richness than memory subsets. The small number of donors limited the genetic and exposure-history diversity represented. Compared with non-shared clonotypes, the clonotypes found in all four sorted-subset donors had higher generation probabilities.

The chain employs TRBV4-2 and TRBJ2-3; the D gene is possibly TRBD2, with 5 bases matching. The sequencing input was naive CD4+ T cells sorted from blood. Per the publication, the cell subset or site label means: CD45RA+ positively selected. This clonotype originated in a man aged 30-40 years in good health. The DNA sequence is TGTGCCAGCAGCCAAGAGAGGAGGGATACGCAGTATTTT. The translation is CASSQERRDTQYF.